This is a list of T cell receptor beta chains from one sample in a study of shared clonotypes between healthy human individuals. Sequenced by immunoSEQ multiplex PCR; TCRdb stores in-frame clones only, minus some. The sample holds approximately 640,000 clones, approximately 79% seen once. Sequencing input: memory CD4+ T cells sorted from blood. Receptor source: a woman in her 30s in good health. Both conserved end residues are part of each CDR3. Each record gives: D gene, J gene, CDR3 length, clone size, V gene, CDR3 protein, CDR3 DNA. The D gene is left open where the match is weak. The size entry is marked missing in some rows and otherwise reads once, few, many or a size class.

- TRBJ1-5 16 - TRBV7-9 CASSPLLGDSNQPQHF TGTGCCAGCAGCCCCCTGCTTGGGGATAGCAATCAGCCCCAGCATTTT
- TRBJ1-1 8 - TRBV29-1 CSVTGAFF TGCAGCGTCACAGGGGCTTTCTTT
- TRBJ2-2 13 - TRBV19 CASSVLDTGELFF TGTGCCAGTAGTGTGCTAGACACCGGGGAGCTGTTTTTT
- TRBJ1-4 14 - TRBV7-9 CASSLEGSVEKLFF TGTGCCAGCAGCTTAGAGGGATCGGTCGAAAAACTGTTTTTT
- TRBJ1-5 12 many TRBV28 CASSGGNQPQHF TGTGCCAGCAGTGGTGGCAATCAGCCCCAGCATTTT
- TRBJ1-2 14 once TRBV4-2 CASSQGGSSYGYTF TGTGCCAGCAGCCAGGGGGGAAGCAGCTATGGCTACACCTTC
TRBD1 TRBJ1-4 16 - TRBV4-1 CASSQHKQGAREKLFF TGCGCCAGCAGCCAACACAAACAGGGGGCGAGAGAAAAACTGTTTTTT
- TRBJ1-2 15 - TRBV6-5 CASSPRGGGLYGYTF TGTGCCAGCAGTCCCCGGGGAGGGGGGCTGTATGGCTACACCTTC
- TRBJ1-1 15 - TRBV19 CASSIFTGMNTEAFF TGTGCCAGTAGTATCTTCACGGGGATGAACACTGAAGCTTTCTTT
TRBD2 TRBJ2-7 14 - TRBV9 CASSVASGNYEQYF TGTGCCAGCAGCGTCGCTAGCGGCAACTACGAGCAGTACTTC
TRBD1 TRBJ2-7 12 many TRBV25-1 CASSGQGVGQYF TGTGCCAGCAGTGGCCAGGGGGTTGGGCAGTACTTC
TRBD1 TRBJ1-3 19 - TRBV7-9 CASSPRRVTGGFIGNTIYF TGTGCCAGCAGCCCACGGAGGGTGACAGGGGGCTTCATTGGAAACACCATATATTTT
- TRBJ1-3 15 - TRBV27 CASSLIGNSGNTIYF TGTGCCAGCAGTTTGATTGGGAACTCTGGAAACACCATATATTTT
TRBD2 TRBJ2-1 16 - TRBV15 CATSYPGTSGYNEQFF TGTGCCACCAGCTATCCCGGGACTAGCGGTTACAATGAGCAGTTCTTC
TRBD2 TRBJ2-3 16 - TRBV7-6 CASSLGLAGGTDTQYF TGTGCCAGCAGCTTGGGACTAGCGGGAGGCACAGATACGCAGTATTTT
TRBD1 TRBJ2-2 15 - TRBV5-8 CASSSRDRAAGELFF TGTGCCAGCAGCTCTAGGGACAGGGCGGCCGGGGAGCTGTTTTTT
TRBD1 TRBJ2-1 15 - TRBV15 CATSRTAGTGHQQFF TGTGCCACCAGCAGGACCGCCGGGACAGGACACCAGCAGTTCTTC
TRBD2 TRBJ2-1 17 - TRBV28 CASSSGREHSSYNEQFF TGTGCCAGCAGTTCTGGGAGGGAGCACAGCTCCTACAATGAGCAGTTCTTC
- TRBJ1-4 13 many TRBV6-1 CASSEVFVEKLFF TGTGCCAGCAGTGAAGTGTTCGTGGAAAAACTGTTTTTT
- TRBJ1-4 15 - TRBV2 CASSVSGSGPEKLFF TGTGCCAGCAGTGTATCCGGCTCAGGGCCGGAAAAACTGTTTTTT
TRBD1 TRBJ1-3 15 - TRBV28 CASSWDRGSGNTIYF TGTGCCAGCAGCTGGGACAGGGGCTCTGGAAACACCATATATTTT
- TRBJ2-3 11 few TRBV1 CTSSVLATQYF TGCACCAGCAGCGTCCTAGCTACGCAGTATTTT
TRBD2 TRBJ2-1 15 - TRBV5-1 CASSLSSGRNNEQFF TGCGCCAGCAGCTTGTCTAGCGGGAGAAACAATGAGCAGTTCTTC
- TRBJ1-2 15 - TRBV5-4 CASSLVGGAKYGYTF TGTGCCAGCAGCTTGGTTGGGGGCGCTAAGTATGGCTACACCTTC
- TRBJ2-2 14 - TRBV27 CASADHQEAGELFF TGTGCCAGCGCCGACCACCAGGAGGCCGGGGAGCTGTTTTTT
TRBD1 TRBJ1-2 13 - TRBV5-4 CASSGTGYYGYTF TGTGCCAGCAGCGGGACAGGGTACTATGGCTACACCTTC
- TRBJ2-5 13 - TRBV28 CASTPSDQETQYF TGTGCCAGCACCCCCTCCGACCAAGAGACCCAGTACTTC
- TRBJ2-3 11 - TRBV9 CASSVGDTQYF TGTGCCAGCAGCGTAGGTGATACGCAGTATTTT
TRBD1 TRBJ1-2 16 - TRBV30 CAWSAPGTALNYGYTF TGTGCCTGGAGTGCTCCAGGGACAGCTCTTAACTATGGCTACACCTTC
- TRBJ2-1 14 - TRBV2 CASSLDGFLNEQFF TGTGCCAGCAGCTTGGACGGTTTTCTGAATGAGCAGTTCTTC
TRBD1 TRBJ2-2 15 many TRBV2 CASSDAGGYVGELFF TGTGCCAGCAGTGACGCAGGGGGCTATGTCGGGGAGCTGTTTTTT
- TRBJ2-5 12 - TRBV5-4 CASSQSRETQYF TGTGCCAGCAGCCAAAGCAGAGAGACCCAGTACTTC
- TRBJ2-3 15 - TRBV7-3 CASRLGPSSTDTQYF TGTGCCAGCCGCCTAGGGCCGTCGAGCACAGATACGCAGTATTTT
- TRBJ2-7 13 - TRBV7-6 CASSLGRSYEQYF TGTGCCAGCAGCTTAGGCCGATCCTACGAGCAGTACTTC
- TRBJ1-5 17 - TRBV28 CASSFVTGRYSNQPQHF TGTGCCAGCAGTTTTGTGACGGGACGATATAGCAATCAGCCCCAGCATTTT
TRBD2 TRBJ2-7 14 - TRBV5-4 CASSPGGRAYEQYF TGTGCCAGCAGCCCCGGAGGGAGGGCCTACGAGCAGTACTTC
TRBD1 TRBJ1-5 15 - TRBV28 CASSKWTGSNQPQHF TGTGCCAGCAGTAAATGGACAGGGAGCAATCAGCCCCAGCATTTT
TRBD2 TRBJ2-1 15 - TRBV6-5 CASSLLPSGSDEQFF TGTGCCAGCAGTCTCCTGCCTAGCGGGAGCGACGAGCAGTTCTTC
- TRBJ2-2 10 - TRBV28 CATYTGELFF TGTGCCACCTACACCGGGGAGCTGTTTTTT
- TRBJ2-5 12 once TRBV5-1 CASKSYQETQYF TGCGCCAGCAAGAGCTATCAAGAGACCCAGTACTTC
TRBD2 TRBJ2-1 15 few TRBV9 CASSVSSGSSDEQFF TGTGCCAGCAGCGTCTCTAGCGGGAGTTCCGATGAGCAGTTCTTC
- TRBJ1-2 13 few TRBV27 CASRGPTPYGYTF TGTGCCAGCAGGGGGCCAACCCCCTATGGCTACACCTTC
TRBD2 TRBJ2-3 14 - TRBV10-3 CAIGGDYRTDTQYF TGTGCCATCGGGGGGGACTACCGCACAGATACGCAGTATTTT